The TCR beta chain described here comes from a study of blood T cell repertoires in COVID-19. Study as a whole: Some COVID-19 samples were acute and others convalescent; all came from the United States, Italy and Spain.

Using immunoSEQ multiplex PCR, the repertoire was profiled, and TCRdb retains in-frame clones only, with some absent. The sample includes around 190,000 clones, around 85% seen only once; the top ten take approximately 1.1%. This CDR3 is built from 13 residues. Trimming removed 7 bases from V and 1 base from J, with 12 bases in between. The germline V gene has CDR1 SQVTM and CDR2 ANQGSEA. The chain is built from TRBV29-1 and TRBJ2-3; D perhaps matches TRBD1 (6 bases). Sample: peripheral blood. The TCR comes from a man aged 30 to 45 with acute or convalescent COVID-19. The CDR3: CSAQPGGTDTQYF. CDR3 bases: TGCAGCGCCCAACCAGGGGGCACAGATACGCAGTATTTT.